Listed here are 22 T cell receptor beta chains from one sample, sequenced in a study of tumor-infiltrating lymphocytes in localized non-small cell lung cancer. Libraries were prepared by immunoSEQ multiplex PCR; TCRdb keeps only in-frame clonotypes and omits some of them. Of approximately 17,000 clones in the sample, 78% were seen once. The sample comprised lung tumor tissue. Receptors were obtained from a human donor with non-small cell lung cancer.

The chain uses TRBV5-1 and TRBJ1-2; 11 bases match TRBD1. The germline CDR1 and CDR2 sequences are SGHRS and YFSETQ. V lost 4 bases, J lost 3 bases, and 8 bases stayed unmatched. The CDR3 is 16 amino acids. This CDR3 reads CASSRGQGANDYGYTF. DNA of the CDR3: TGCGCCAGCAGCCGAGGACAGGGGGCAAATGACTATGGCTACACCTTC.

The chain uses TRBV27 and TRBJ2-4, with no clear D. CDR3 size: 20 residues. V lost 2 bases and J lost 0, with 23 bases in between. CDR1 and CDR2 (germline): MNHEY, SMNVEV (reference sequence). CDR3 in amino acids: CASSLRPRSTIDLAKNIQYF. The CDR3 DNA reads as TGTGCCAGCAGTTTAAGACCGAGGTCGACCATCGACCTAGCCAAAAACATTCAGTACTTC.

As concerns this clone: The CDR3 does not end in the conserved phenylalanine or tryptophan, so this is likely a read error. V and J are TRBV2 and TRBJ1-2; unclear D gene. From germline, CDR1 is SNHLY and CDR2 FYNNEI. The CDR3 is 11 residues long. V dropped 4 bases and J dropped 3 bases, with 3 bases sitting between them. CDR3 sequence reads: CASSADYGYTL. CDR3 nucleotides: TGTGCCAGCAGTGCGGACTATGGCTACACCCTC.

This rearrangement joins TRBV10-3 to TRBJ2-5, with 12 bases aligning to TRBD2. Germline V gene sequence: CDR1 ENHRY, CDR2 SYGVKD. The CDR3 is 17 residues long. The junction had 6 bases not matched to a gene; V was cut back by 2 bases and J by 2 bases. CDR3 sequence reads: CAISETRLAGEQETQYF. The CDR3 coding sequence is TGTGCCATCAGTGAGACGCGACTAGCGGGAGAGCAAGAGACCCAGTACTTC.

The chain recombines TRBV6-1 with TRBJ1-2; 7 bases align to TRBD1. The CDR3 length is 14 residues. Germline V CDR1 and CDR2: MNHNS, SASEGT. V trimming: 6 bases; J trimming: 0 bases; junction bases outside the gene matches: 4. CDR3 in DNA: TGTGCCAGCAGAGGACAGGAGACTAACTATGGCTACACCTTC. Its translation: CASRGQETNYGYTF.

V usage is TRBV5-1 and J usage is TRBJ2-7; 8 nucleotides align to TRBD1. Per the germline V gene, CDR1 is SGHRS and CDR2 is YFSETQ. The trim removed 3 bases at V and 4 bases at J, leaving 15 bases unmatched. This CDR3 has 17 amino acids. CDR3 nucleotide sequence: TGCGCCAGCAGCTCCCTCGGTATGAGACAGGGGTTGTACGAGCAGTACTTC. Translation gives CASSSLGMRQGLYEQYF.

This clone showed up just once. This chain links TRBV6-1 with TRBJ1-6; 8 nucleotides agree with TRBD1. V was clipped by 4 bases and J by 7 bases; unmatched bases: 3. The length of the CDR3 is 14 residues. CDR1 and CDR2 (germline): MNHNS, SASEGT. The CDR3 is CASSAWTGNSPLHF. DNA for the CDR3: TGTGCCAGCAGTGCTTGGACAGGGAATTCACCCCTCCACTTT.

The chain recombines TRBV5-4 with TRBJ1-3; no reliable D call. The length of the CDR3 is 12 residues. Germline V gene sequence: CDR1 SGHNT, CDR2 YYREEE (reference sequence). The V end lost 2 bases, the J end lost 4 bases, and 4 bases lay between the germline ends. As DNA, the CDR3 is TGTGCCAGCAGCTTAGAAGGAAACACCATATATTTT. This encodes CASSLEGNTIYF. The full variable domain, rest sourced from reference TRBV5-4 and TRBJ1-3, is ETGVTQSPTHLIKTRGQQVTLRCSSQSGHNTVSWYQQALGQGPQFIFQYYREEENGRGNFPPRFSGLQFPNYSSELNVNALELDDSALYLCASSLEGNTIYFGEGSWLTVV.

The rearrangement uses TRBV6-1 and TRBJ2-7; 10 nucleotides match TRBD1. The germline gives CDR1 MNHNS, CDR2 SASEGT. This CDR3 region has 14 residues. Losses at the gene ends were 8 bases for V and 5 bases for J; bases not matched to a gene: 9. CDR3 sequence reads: CASRSRTGGDEQYF. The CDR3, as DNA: TGTGCCAGCCGTTCCCGGACAGGGGGGGACGAGCAGTACTTC.

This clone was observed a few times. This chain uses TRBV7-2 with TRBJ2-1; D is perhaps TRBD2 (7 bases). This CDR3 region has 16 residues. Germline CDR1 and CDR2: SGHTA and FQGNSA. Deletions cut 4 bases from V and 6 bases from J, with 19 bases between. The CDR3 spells CASSSRGGGRGNEQFF. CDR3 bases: TGTGCCAGCAGCTCCAGGGGCGGGGGCAGAGGCAATGAGCAGTTCTTC.

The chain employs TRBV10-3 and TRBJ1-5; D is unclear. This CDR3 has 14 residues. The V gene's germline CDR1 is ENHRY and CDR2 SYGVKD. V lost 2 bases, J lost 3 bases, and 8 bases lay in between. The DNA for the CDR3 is TGTGCCATCAGTGAGGACACGGACAATCAGCCCCAGCATTTT. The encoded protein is CAISEDTDNQPQHF.

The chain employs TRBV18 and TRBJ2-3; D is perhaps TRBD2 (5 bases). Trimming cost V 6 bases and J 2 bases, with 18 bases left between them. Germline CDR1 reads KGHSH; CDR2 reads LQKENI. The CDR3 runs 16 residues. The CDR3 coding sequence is TGTGCCAGCTCGCGGACTGGCGGCGGAAACACAGATACGCAGTATTTT. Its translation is CASSRTGGGNTDTQYF.

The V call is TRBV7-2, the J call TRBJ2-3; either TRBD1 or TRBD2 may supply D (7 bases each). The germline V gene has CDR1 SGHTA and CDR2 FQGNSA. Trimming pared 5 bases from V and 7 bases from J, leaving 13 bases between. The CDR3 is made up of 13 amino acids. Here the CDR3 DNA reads TGTGCCAGCAGCCCAGGGGGGGGGAATACGCAGTATTTT. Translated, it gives CASSPGGGNTQYF.

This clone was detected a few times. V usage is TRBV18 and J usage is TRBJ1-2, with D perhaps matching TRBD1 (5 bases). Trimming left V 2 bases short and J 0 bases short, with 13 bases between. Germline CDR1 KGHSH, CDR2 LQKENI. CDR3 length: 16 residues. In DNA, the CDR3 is TGTGCCAGCTCACCATCGAGGGGACGGACTAACTATGGCTACACCTTC. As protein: CASSPSRGRTNYGYTF. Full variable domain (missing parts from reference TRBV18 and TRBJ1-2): NAGVMQNPRHLVRRRGQEARLRCSPMKGHSHVYWYRQLPEEGLKFMVYLQKENIIDESGMPKERFSAEFPKEGPSILRIQQVVRGDSAAYFCASSPSRGRTNYGYTFGSGTRLTVV.

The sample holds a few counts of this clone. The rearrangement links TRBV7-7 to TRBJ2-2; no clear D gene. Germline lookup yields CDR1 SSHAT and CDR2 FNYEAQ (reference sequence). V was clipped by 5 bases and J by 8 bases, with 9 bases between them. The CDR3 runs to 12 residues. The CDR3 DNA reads TGTGCCAGCAGCGCAGAGAGTGGGGAGCTGTTTTTT. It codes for CASSAESGELFF. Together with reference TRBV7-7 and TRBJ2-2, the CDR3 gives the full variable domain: GAGVSQSPRYKVTKRGQDVTLRCDPISSHATLYWYQQALGQGPEFLTYFNYEAQPDKSGLPSDRFSAERPEGSISTLTIQRTEQRDSAMYRCASSAESGELFFGEGSRLTVL.

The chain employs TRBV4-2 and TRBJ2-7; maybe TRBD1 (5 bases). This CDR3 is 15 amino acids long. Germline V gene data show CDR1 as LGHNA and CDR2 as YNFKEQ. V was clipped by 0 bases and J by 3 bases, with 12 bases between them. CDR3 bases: TGTGCCAGCAGCCAAGATCCGGACACCAACTACGAGCAGTACTTC. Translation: CASSQDPDTNYEQYF.

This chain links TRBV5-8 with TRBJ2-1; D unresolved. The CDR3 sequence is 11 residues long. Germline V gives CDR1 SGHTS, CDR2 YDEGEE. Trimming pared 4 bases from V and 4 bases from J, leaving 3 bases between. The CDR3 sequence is CASSRYNEQFF. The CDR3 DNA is TGTGCCAGCAGCCGATACAATGAGCAGTTCTTC.

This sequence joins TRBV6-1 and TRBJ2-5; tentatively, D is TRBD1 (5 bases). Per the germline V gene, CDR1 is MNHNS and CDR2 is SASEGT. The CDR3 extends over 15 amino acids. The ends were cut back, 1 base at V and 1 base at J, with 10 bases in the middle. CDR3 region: CASSEVGHPQETQYF. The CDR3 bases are TGTGCCAGCAGTGAAGTAGGACACCCCCAAGAGACCCAGTACTTC.

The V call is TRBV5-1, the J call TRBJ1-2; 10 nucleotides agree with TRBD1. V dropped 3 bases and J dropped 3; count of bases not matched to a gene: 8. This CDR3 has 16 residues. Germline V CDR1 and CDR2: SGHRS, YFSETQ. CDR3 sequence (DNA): TGCGCCAGCAGCTGGAGGGGGACAGGGGAGGACTATGGCTACACCTTC. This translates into CASSWRGTGEDYGYTF.

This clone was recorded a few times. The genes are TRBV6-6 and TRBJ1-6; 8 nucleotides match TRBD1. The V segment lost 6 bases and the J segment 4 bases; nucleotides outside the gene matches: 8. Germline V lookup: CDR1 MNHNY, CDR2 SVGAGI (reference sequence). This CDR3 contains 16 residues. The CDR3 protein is CASRLDRVDYNSPLHF. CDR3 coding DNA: TGTGCCAGCAGACTGGACAGGGTTGATTATAATTCACCCCTCCACTTT.

DNA for the CDR3: TGTGCCAGCTCACCACCCGAATATAGGGATACGCAGTATTTT. This translates into CASSPPEYRDTQYF. V is TRBV18 and J is TRBJ2-3; D is uncertain. With 0 bases removed from V and 6 bases from J, the gap between germline ends came to 10 bases. The CDR3 runs 14 residues. Looked up from germline, CDR1 is KGHSH and CDR2 is LQKENI. Complete variable domain (other parts from reference TRBV18 and TRBJ2-3): NAGVMQNPRHLVRRRGQEARLRCSPMKGHSHVYWYRQLPEEGLKFMVYLQKENIIDESGMPKERFSAEFPKEGPSILRIQQVVRGDSAAYFCASSPPEYRDTQYFGPGTRLTVL.

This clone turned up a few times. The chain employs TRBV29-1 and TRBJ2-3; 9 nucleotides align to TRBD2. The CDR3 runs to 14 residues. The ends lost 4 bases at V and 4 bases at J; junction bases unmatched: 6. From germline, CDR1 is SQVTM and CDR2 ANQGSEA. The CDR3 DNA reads TGCAGCGTTGCGCCGGGACTAGCTCCAGATACGCAGTATTTT. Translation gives CSVAPGLAPDTQYF.